A selection of T cell receptor beta chains follows, all from one sample in a study of molecular identifiers for immune sequencing clone quantification. TCRdb used MiXCR to reprocess the PCR reads, holding one entry per CDR3 protein. The sample yields tens of thousands of distinct CDR3 sequences, 21% seen once. The specimen sequenced was naive CD8+ T cells from blood, with Jurkat cell RNA spiked in. The receptors here all came from a human donor in good health. Some libraries in this study had Jurkat cell RNA spiked in. CDR3s include the opening cysteine and the closing phenylalanine or tryptophan. The D gene is left open where the match is weak. Clone sizes are given selectively: once, few, many, or a class where the clone is expanded.

D gene: -
clone size: -
J gene: TRBJ2-3
V gene: TRBV27
CDR3 DNA: TGTGCCAGCAGTGCTCCCACAGATACGCAGTATTTT
CDR3 protein: CASSAPTDTQYF

D gene: -
clone size: many
J gene: TRBJ1-5
V gene: TRBV6-5
CDR3 DNA: TGTGCCAGCAGCAACCGGGACGGAAGCAATCAGCCCCAGCATTTT
CDR3 protein: CASSNRDGSNQPQHF

D gene: -
clone size: many
J gene: TRBJ2-7
V gene: TRBV30
CDR3 DNA: TGTGCCTGGAGACCGGGACACCCAAAGTGCGAGCAGTACTTC
CDR3 protein: CAWRPGHPKCEQYF

D gene: -
clone size: many
J gene: TRBJ2-3
V gene: TRBV4-1
CDR3 DNA: TGCGCCAGCAGCCAAGAACAGGGCACAGATACGCAGTATTTT
CDR3 protein: CASSQEQGTDTQYF

D gene: -
clone size: medium-sized
J gene: TRBJ2-3
V gene: TRBV5-4
CDR3 DNA: TGTGCCAGCAGCTTCACAGATACGCAGTATTTT
CDR3 protein: CASSFTDTQYF

D gene: -
clone size: many
J gene: TRBJ2-7
V gene: TRBV6-6
CDR3 DNA: TGTGCCAGCAGTTACCGGGCTAGCGCCTTCTACGAGCAGTACTTC
CDR3 protein: CASSYRASAFYEQYF

D gene: TRBD2
clone size: few
J gene: TRBJ2-7
V gene: TRBV7-9
CDR3 DNA: TGTGCCAGCAGAAATACCGGGACTAGCGGGAGCCACGAGCAGTACTTC
CDR3 protein: CASRNTGTSGSHEQYF

D gene: TRBD2
clone size: many
J gene: TRBJ2-3
V gene: TRBV28
CDR3 DNA: TGTGCCAGCAGTTTAGGCTGGACTAGCGGGAGAATATTGGACACAGATACGCAGTATTTT
CDR3 protein: CASSLGWTSGRILDTDTQYF

D gene: TRBD2
clone size: many
J gene: TRBJ2-5
V gene: TRBV12-3/TRBV12-4
CDR3 DNA: TGTGCCAGCAGTTTAAAGGCGGGAGGTTTTGAGACCCAGTACTTC
CDR3 protein: CASSLKAGGFETQYF

D gene: TRBD1
clone size: many
J gene: TRBJ1-1
V gene: TRBV6-5
CDR3 DNA: TGTGCCAGCAGTCCCGGGCCCAGGGGGGGCACTGAAGCTTTCTTT
CDR3 protein: CASSPGPRGGTEAFF

D gene: TRBD2
clone size: many
J gene: TRBJ2-7
V gene: TRBV6-5
CDR3 DNA: TGTGCCAGCAGTTACTCGCGGGAGGGCCGATACGAGCAGTACTTC
CDR3 protein: CASSYSREGRYEQYF

D gene: -
clone size: few
J gene: TRBJ2-5
V gene: TRBV12-3/TRBV12-4
CDR3 DNA: TGTGCCAGCAGTCAAACGAGGGGGGACCAAGAAGAGACCCAGTACTTC
CDR3 protein: CASSQTRGDQEETQYF

D gene: -
clone size: many
J gene: TRBJ1-1
V gene: TRBV6-2/TRBV6-3
CDR3 DNA: TGTGCCAGCAGTTACGTGTTGGGGCTCACTGAAGCTTTCTTT
CDR3 protein: CASSYVLGLTEAFF

D gene: TRBD2
clone size: few
J gene: TRBJ2-7
V gene: TRBV19
CDR3 DNA: TGTGCCAGTAGTCCGTGGATCGGGGGGGGCTACGAGCAGTACTTC
CDR3 protein: CASSPWIGGGYEQYF

D gene: -
clone size: many
J gene: TRBJ2-7
V gene: TRBV5-4
CDR3 DNA: TGTGCCAGCAGCTCGGAGGGCTACGAGCAGTACTTC
CDR3 protein: CASSSEGYEQYF

D gene: -
clone size: few
J gene: TRBJ1-2
V gene: TRBV7-9
CDR3 DNA: TGTGCCAGCAGCCAAGGTGGCGGTAACTATGGCTACACCTTC
CDR3 protein: CASSQGGGNYGYTF

D gene: -
clone size: many
J gene: TRBJ2-7
V gene: TRBV19
CDR3 DNA: TGTGCCAGTAGGGATTACTACGAGCAGTACTTC
CDR3 protein: CASRDYYEQYF

D gene: -
clone size: many
J gene: TRBJ1-5
V gene: TRBV4-3
CDR3 DNA: TGCGCCAGCAGCCAAGGGAGCAATAGCAATCAGCCCCAGCATTTT
CDR3 protein: CASSQGSNSNQPQHF

D gene: TRBD1
clone size: -
J gene: TRBJ1-5
V gene: TRBV20-1
CDR3 DNA: TGCAGTGCTACTGGGACAGGCAATCAGCCCCAGCATTTT
CDR3 protein: CSATGTGNQPQHF

D gene: -
clone size: few
J gene: TRBJ2-7
V gene: TRBV7-9
CDR3 DNA: TGTGCCAGCAGCTCCCGACGGGACCCGACCTACGAGCAGTACTTC
CDR3 protein: CASSSRRDPTYEQYF

D gene: -
clone size: many
J gene: TRBJ2-3
V gene: TRBV12-3/TRBV12-4
CDR3 DNA: TGTGCCAGCAGTCCCCATCGGACGACAGGCCAAACAGATACGCAGTATTTT
CDR3 protein: CASSPHRTTGQTDTQYF

D gene: -
clone size: many
J gene: TRBJ1-1
V gene: TRBV4-3
CDR3 DNA: TGCGCCAGCAGCCAAGACTGGCCTAGGTACACTGAAGCTTTCTTT
CDR3 protein: CASSQDWPRYTEAFF

D gene: TRBD1
clone size: once
J gene: TRBJ2-5
V gene: TRBV3-1
CDR3 DNA: TGTGCCGGCAGACAAGACAGGGTCCAAGAGACCCAGTACTTC
CDR3 protein: CAGRQDRVQETQYF

D gene: -
clone size: once
J gene: TRBJ1-4
V gene: TRBV5-3
CDR3 DNA: TGTGCCAGCAGCTTGGCCCTGGGGGGAGCAACTAATGAAAAACTGTTTTTT
CDR3 protein: CASSLALGGATNEKLFF

D gene: -
clone size: many
J gene: TRBJ2-1
V gene: TRBV12-3/TRBV12-4
CDR3 DNA: TGTGCCAGCAGTCTCGAGAGGTTCAATGAGCAGTTCTTC
CDR3 protein: CASSLERFNEQFF

D gene: TRBD1
clone size: few
J gene: TRBJ2-2
V gene: TRBV20-1
CDR3 DNA: TGCAGTGCCTCGACAGGGAACTCTCTGGTCGGGGAGCTGTTTTTT
CDR3 protein: CSASTGNSLVGELFF

D gene: -
clone size: many
J gene: TRBJ1-5
V gene: TRBV4-1
CDR3 DNA: TGCGCCAGCAGCCTGGGATTCAATCAGCCCCAGCATTTT
CDR3 protein: CASSLGFNQPQHF

D gene: TRBD2
clone size: few
J gene: TRBJ2-3
V gene: TRBV20-1
CDR3 DNA: TGCAGTGCTAGAGATCTGATTAGCGGGTCGAGCACAGATACGCAGTATTTT
CDR3 protein: CSARDLISGSSTDTQYF

D gene: -
clone size: many
J gene: TRBJ2-3
V gene: TRBV14
CDR3 DNA: TGTGCCAGCAGCCAGGGACTGCGCACAGATACGCAGTATTTT
CDR3 protein: CASSQGLRTDTQYF

D gene: TRBD1
clone size: -
J gene: TRBJ1-2
V gene: TRBV5-6
CDR3 DNA: TGTGCCAGCAGCTTAGGGGACAGGATTTCCTATGGCTACACCTTC
CDR3 protein: CASSLGDRISYGYTF

D gene: -
clone size: many
J gene: TRBJ1-6
V gene: TRBV5-1
CDR3 DNA: TGCGCCAGCAGCTTGACCCAGAATAATTCACCCCTCCACTTT
CDR3 protein: CASSLTQNNSPLHF

D gene: -
clone size: many
J gene: TRBJ2-7
V gene: TRBV7-9
CDR3 DNA: TGTGCCAGCAGCGGACGGTCGCCGGGGATCTACGAGCAGTACTTC
CDR3 protein: CASSGRSPGIYEQYF

D gene: -
clone size: -
J gene: TRBJ2-7
V gene: TRBV7-6
CDR3 DNA: TGTGCCAGCAGCTTAGGTGCCGAGACTAGTAGCTACGAGCAGTACTTC
CDR3 protein: CASSLGAETSSYEQYF

D gene: -
clone size: -
J gene: TRBJ2-3
V gene: TRBV6-5
CDR3 DNA: TGTGCCAGCAGTCACTCAGGAAGTCAGATACTTAGCACAGATACGCAGTATTTT
CDR3 protein: CASSHSGSQILSTDTQYF

D gene: TRBD2
clone size: many
J gene: TRBJ2-7
V gene: TRBV30
CDR3 DNA: TGTGCCTGGACCTGGACTAGCGGGGAGCAGTACTTC
CDR3 protein: CAWTWTSGEQYF

D gene: -
clone size: many
J gene: TRBJ1-1
V gene: TRBV6-2/TRBV6-3
CDR3 DNA: TGTGCCAGCACTTATGGCGTGAACACTGAAGCTTTCTTT
CDR3 protein: CASTYGVNTEAFF

D gene: TRBD1
clone size: -
J gene: TRBJ2-7
V gene: TRBV30
CDR3 DNA: TGTGCCTGGAGGGGGACAGTCTACGAGCAGTACTTC
CDR3 protein: CAWRGTVYEQYF

D gene: TRBD2
clone size: -
J gene: TRBJ2-1
V gene: TRBV7-9
CDR3 DNA: TGTGCCAGCAGCTCCACTAGCGGGAGACTCTATGAGCAGTTCTTC
CDR3 protein: CASSSTSGRLYEQFF

D gene: -
clone size: -
J gene: TRBJ2-4
V gene: TRBV29-1
CDR3 DNA: TGCAGCGTGTTCACAGGGGAGGGCAAAAACATTCAGTACTTC
CDR3 protein: CSVFTGEGKNIQYF

D gene: -
clone size: few
J gene: TRBJ2-2
V gene: TRBV12-3/TRBV12-4
CDR3 DNA: TGTGCCAGCAGTTTATATGCTAGTAACACCGGGGAGCTGTTTTTT
CDR3 protein: CASSLYASNTGELFF

D gene: TRBD2
clone size: -
J gene: TRBJ2-1
V gene: TRBV19
CDR3 DNA: TGTGCCAGTGCGATCGGACTAGCGAGTTTGAAAGAGCAGTTCTTC
CDR3 protein: CASAIGLASLKEQFF

D gene: TRBD1
clone size: many
J gene: TRBJ2-2
V gene: TRBV18
CDR3 DNA: TGTGCCAGCTCACCTGAAGACAGGGCGGATCGGACCGGGGAGCTGTTTTTT
CDR3 protein: CASSPEDRADRTGELFF